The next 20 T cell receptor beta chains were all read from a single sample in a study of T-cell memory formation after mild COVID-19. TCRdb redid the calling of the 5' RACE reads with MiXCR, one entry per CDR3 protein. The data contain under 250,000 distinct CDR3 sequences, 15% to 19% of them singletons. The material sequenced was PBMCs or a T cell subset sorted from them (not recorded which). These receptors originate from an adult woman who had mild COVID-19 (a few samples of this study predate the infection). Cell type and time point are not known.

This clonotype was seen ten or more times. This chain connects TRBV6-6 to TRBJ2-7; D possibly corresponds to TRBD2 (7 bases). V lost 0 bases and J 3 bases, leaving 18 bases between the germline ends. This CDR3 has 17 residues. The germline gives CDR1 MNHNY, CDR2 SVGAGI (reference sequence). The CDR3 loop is CASSYSRPGRGYYEQYF. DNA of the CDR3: TGTGCCAGCAGTTACTCGCGACCGGGGAGGGGGTACTACGAGCAGTACTTC.

In DNA form, the CDR3 reads TGTGCCAGCAGCCAAGCCGGGCGGCCGAACACTGAAGCTTTCTTT. Its translation: CASSQAGRPNTEAFF. The J gene is TRBJ1-1, the V gene TRBV14; no reliable D call. The CDR3 loop spans 15 amino acids. In germline, CDR1 is SGHDN, CDR2 FVKESK. V was pared by 1 base and J by 1 base, with 10 bases between.

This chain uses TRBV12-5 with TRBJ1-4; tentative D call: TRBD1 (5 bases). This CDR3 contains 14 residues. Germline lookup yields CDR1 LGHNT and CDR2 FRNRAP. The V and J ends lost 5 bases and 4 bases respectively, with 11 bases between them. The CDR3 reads CASGTGTVNEKLFF. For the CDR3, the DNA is TGTGCTAGTGGTACCGGGACGGTTAATGAAAAACTGTTTTTT.

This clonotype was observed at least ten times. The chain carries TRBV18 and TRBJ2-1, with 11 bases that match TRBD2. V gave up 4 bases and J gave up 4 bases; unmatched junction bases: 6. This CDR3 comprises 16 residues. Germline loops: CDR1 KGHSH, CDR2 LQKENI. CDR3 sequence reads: CASSRSLAGDYNEQFF. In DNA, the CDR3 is TGTGCCAGCTCACGCTCACTAGCGGGGGATTACAATGAGCAGTTCTTC.

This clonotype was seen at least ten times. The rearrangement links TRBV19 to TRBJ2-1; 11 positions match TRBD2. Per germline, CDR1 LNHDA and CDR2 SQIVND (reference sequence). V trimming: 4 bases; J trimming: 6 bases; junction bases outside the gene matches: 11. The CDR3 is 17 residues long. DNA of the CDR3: TGTGCCAGTAGTAGCCCGCCGGGACTAGCGGCCCCCAATGAGCAGTTCTTC. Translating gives CASSSPPGLAAPNEQFF.

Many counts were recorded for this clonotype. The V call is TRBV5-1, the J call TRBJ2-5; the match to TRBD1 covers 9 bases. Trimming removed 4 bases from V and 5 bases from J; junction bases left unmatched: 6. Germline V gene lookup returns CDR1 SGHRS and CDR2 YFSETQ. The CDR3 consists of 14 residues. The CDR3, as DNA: TGCGCCAGCAGCGCGGACAGGGGAGTGGAGACCCAGTACTTC. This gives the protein CASSADRGVETQYF.

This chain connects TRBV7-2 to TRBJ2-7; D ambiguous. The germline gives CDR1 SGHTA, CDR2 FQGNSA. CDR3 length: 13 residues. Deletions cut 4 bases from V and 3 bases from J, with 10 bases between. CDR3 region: CASSSLPNYEQYF. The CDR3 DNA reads TGTGCCAGCAGCTCCTTGCCTAACTACGAGCAGTACTTC. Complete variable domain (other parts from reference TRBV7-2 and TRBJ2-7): GAGVSQSPSNKVTEKGKDVELRCDPISGHTALYWYRQSLGQGLEFLIYFQGNSAPDKSGLPSDRFSAERTGGSVSTLTIQRTQQEDSAVYLCASSSLPNYEQYFGPGTRLTVT.

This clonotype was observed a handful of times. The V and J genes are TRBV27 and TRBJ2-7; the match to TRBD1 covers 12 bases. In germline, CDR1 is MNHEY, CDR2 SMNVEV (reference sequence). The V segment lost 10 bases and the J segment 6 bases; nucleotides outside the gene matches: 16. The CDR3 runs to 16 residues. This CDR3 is CAIRRSGTGGLREQYF. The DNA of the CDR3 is TGTGCCATCCGACGTAGCGGGACAGGGGGCTTGCGCGAGCAGTACTTC.

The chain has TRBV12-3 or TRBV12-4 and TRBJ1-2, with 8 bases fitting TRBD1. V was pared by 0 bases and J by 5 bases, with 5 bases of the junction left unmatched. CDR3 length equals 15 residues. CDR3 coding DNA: TGTGCCAGCAGTTTAGCGGCAGGGGGCTGGTATGGCTACACCTTC. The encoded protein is CASSLAAGGWYGYTF.

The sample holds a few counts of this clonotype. Written as DNA, the CDR3 is TGTGCCAGCAGTTACGGGACAGCTTACCAAGAGACCCAGTACTTC. It specifies CASSYGTAYQETQYF. The chain joins TRBV6-5 to TRBJ2-5; TRBD1 agrees at 7 bases. The germline V gene encodes CDR1 MNHEY and CDR2 SVGAGI. The CDR3 consists of 15 residues. The V gene end was trimmed by 2 bases and the J gene end by 0 bases; junction bases not matched to a gene: 3.

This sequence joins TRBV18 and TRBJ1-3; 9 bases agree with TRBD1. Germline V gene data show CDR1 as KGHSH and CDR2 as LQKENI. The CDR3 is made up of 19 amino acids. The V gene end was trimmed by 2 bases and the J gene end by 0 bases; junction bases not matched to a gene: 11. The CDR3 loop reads CASSPLMGQGSSSGNTIYF. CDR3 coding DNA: TGTGCCAGCTCACCATTGATGGGACAGGGCTCATCCTCTGGAAACACCATATATTTT.

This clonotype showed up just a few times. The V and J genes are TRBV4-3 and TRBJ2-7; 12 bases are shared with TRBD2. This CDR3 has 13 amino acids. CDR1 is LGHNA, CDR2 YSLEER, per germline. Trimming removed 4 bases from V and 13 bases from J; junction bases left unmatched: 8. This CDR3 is CASSPETSGSLYF. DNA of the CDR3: TGCGCCAGCAGCCCAGAGACTAGCGGGAGCCTCTACTTC.

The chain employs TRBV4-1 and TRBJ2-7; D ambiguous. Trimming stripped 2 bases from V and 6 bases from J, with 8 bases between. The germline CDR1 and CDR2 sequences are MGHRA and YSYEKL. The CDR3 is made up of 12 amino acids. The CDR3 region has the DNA TGCGCCAGCAGCCAAACTGTGAGCGAGCAGTACTTC. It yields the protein CASSQTVSEQYF.

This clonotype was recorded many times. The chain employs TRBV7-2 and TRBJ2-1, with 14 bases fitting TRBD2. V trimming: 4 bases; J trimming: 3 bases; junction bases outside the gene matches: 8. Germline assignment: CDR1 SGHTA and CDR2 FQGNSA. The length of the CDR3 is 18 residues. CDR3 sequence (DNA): TGTGCCAGCAGCTCTACGGGACTAGCGGGAGACCACTACAATGAGCAGTTCTTC. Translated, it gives CASSSTGLAGDHYNEQFF.

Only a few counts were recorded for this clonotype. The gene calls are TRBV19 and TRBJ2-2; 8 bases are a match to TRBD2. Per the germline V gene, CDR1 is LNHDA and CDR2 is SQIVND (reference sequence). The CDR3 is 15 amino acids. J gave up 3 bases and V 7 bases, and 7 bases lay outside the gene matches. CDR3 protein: CASNYGGADTGELFF. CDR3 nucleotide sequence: TGTGCCAGTAATTACGGGGGGGCCGACACCGGGGAGCTGTTTTTT.

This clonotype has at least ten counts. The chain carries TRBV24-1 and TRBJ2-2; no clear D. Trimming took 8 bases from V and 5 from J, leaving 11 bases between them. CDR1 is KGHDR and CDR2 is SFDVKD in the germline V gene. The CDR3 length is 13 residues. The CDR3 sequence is CATKELGTGELFF. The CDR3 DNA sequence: TGTGCCACCAAAGAATTAGGGACCGGGGAGCTGTTTTTT.

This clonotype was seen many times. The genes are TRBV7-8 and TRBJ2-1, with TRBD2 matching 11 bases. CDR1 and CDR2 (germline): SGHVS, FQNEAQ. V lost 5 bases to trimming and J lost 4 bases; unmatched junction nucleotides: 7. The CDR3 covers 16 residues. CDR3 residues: CASSRMTSGDYNEQFF. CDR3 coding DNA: TGTGCCAGCAGCCGCATGACTAGCGGGGATTACAATGAGCAGTTCTTC.

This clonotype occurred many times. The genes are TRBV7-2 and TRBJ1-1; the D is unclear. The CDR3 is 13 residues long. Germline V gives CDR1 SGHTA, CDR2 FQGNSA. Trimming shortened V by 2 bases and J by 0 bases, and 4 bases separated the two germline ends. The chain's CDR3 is CASSLQVNTEAFF. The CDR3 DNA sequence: TGTGCCAGCAGCTTACAGGTGAACACTGAAGCTTTCTTT.

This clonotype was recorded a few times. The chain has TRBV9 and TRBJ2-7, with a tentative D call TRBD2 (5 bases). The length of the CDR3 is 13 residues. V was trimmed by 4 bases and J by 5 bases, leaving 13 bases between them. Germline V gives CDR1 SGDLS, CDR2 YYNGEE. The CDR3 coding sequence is TGTGCCAGCAGCAAGGAGCAGACTAACGAGCAGTACTTC. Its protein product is CASSKEQTNEQYF.

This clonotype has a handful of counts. The CDR3 region has the DNA TGCAGTGCTAGAGCGGCAGGAGCGAGGGAGCAGTACTTC. Amino acids: CSARAAGAREQYF. The chain employs TRBV20-1 and TRBJ2-7, with D uncertain. This CDR3 comprises 13 residues. Deletions cut 1 base from V and 7 bases from J, with 14 bases between. Germline assignment: CDR1 DFQATT and CDR2 SNEGSKA (reference sequence).